The source of this TCR beta chain is a study of CD8+ T cells in alopecia areata. Study conclusions and caveats: Between patients, shared TCR sequences were less clear than in mice. This was possibly due in part to HLA diversity in the patient population. Since there was just one nonresponder, nobody can yet say how baseline CD8+ expansion ties to response.

Extracted RNA was reverse transcribed into cDNA, the sequencing template. Using immunoSEQ multiplex PCR, the repertoire was profiled, and TCRdb retains in-frame clones only, with some absent. Of about 270,000 clones in the sample, about three fifths were seen once. As to this clone: The antigen remains undetermined.

Treatment here: oral pan-JAK inhibitor, 5-10 mg twice daily. Those with alopecia areata gave lesional scalp punch biopsies and peripheral blood. This CDR3 has 18 amino acids. Germline V gene lookup returns CDR1 LNHDA and CDR2 SQIVND (reference sequence). V dropped 4 bases and J dropped 3; count of bases not matched to a gene: 14. The sample in question was CD4+ T cells sorted from blood, obtained at week 52, from a patient treated with tofacitinib. The clonotype comes from a human donor with alopecia areata. The V call is TRBV19, the J call TRBJ2-2; 7 nucleotides line up with TRBD1. CDR3 in amino acids: CASSTGQVKYRDTGELFF. The CDR3 nucleotides read TGTGCCAGTAGTACCGGACAGGTGAAATATCGTGACACCGGGGAGCTGTTTTTT.